The 3 T cell receptor beta chains reported below all come from one sample, sequenced in a study of spatial heterogeneity in lung cancer. Study-wide points: Tracking of tumor mutation counts was seen in expanded intratumoral alpha and beta TCR counts.

A single record per CDR3 protein comes from TCRdb applying MiXCR to the 5' RACE reads. The sample contains about 100,000 distinct CDR3 sequences, around 4.3% of which appear only once. These receptors have no known antigen. Noted time point: sample taken at primary tumor resection. The input for sequencing was lung tumor tissue, taken at surgery. These TCRs come from a male donor with early-stage non-small cell lung cancer.

The table lists this clonotype with many counts. The V and J genes are TRBV29-1 and TRBJ2-7; D is uncertain. CDR3 length equals 12 residues. V lost 6 bases, J lost 6 bases, and 15 bases lay in between. Germline V gene sequence: CDR1 SQVTM, CDR2 ANQGSEA. CDR3 nucleotides: TGCAGCGTCCGGCCCCGGTCGGGCGAGCAGTACTTC. Its protein is CSVRPRSGEQYF.

The chain carries TRBV3-1 and TRBJ2-7; D not resolved. This CDR3 has 14 amino acids. The germline gives CDR1 LGHDT, CDR2 YNNKEL (reference sequence). V lost 3 bases to trimming and J lost 1 base, with 10 bases between them. The CDR3 sequence is CASSHFPGSYEQYF. CDR3 nucleotide sequence: TGTGCCAGCAGCCACTTTCCTGGGTCCTACGAGCAGTACTTC.

The chain uses TRBV28 and TRBJ2-3; the D is unclear. Per the germline V gene, CDR1 is MDHEN and CDR2 is SYDVKM. This CDR3 comprises 15 residues. The ends were cut back, 2 bases at V and 8 bases at J, with 17 bases in the middle. CDR3 DNA: TGTGCCAGCAGTTTAGGCTCCGACTTTCAGACTACGCAGTATTTT. Translating it yields CASSLGSDFQTTQYF.